This T cell receptor (beta chain) was profiled in a study of blood T cell repertoires in COVID-19. As processed by the authors: Using reference gene primer amplification, nucleated cell counts were estimated. Some clones are missing from TCRdb's copy, which holds only in-frame ones; the method was immunoSEQ multiplex PCR. From that table come the V and J calls and clone size; the DNA was used to work out D and trimming. The sample includes about 430,000 clones, roughly 90% of them seen just once. Participants classified as exposed had met a COVID-19 case within 2 weeks before study entry. This CDR3 has 13 amino acids. The germline CDR1 and CDR2 sequences are MGHRA and YSYEKL. With 9 bases clipped from V and 4 bases from J, the junction kept 6 bases outside the gene matches.

The chain carries TRBV4-1 and TRBJ2-1, with TRBD1 matching over 7 bases. Sequenced: PBMCs or T cells enriched from blood (not recorded which). The TCR was taken from a woman between 18 and 29 years old who had been exposed to COVID-19. CDR3 coding DNA: TGCGCCAGTAGGGGACAGACGTACAATGAGCAGTTCTTC. Translated: CASRGQTYNEQFF.